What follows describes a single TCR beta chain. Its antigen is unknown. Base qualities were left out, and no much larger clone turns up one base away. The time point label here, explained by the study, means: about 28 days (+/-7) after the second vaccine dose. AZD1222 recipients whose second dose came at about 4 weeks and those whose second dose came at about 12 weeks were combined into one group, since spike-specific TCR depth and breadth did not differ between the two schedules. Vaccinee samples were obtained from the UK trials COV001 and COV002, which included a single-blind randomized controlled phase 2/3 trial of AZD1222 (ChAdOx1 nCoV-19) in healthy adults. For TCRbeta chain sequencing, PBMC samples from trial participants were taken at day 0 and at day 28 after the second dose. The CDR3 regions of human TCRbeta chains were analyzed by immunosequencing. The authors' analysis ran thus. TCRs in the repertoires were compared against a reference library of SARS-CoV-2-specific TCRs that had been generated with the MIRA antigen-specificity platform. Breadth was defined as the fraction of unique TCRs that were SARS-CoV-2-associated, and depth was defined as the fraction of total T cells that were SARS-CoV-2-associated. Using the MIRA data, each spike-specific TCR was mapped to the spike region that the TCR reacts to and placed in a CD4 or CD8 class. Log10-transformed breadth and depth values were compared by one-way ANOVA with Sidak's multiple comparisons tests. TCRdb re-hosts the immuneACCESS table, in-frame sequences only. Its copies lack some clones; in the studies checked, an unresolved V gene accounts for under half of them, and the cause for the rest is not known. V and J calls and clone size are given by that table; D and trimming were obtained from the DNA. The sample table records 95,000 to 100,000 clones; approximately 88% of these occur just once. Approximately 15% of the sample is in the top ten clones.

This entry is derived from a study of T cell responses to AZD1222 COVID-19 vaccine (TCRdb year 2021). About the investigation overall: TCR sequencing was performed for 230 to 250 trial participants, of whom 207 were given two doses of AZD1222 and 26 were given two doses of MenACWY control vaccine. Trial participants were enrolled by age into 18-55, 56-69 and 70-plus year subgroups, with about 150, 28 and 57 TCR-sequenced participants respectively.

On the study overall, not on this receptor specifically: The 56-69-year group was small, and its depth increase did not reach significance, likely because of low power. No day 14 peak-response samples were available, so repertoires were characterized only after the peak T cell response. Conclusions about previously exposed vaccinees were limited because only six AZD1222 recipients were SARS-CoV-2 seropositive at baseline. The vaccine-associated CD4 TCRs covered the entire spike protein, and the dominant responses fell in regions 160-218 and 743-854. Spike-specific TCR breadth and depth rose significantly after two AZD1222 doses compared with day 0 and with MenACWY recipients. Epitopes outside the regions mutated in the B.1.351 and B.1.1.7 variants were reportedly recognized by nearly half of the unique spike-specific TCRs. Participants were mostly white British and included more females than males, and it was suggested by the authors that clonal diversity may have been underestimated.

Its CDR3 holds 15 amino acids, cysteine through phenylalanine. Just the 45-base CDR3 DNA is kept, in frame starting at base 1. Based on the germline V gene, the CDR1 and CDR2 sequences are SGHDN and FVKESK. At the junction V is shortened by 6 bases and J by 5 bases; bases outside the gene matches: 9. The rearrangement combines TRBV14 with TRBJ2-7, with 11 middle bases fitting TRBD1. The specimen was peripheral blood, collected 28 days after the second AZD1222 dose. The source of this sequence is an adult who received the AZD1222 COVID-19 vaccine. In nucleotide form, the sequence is TGTGCCAGCAGACCCGGGACAGGGGGACTCCACGAGCAGTACTTC. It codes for CASRPGTGGLHEQYF.